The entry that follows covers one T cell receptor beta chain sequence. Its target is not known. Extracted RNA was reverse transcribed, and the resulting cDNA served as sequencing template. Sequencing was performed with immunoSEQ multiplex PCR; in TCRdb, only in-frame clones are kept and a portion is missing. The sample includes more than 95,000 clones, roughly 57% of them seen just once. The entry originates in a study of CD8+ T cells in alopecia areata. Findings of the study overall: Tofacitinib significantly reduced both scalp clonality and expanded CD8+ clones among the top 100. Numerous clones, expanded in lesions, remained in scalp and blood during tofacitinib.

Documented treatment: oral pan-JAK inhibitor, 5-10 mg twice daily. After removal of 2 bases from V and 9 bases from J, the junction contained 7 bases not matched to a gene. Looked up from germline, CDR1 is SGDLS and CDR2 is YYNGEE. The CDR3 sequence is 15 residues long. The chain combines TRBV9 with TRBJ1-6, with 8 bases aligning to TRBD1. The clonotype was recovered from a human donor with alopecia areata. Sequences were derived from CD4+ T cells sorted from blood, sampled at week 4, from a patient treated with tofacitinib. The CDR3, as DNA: TGTGCCAGCAGCGTGACAGGGGACTCGGGTTCACCCCTCCACTTT. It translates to CASSVTGDSGSPLHF.